What follows are 16 T cell receptor beta chains derived from one specimen sequenced in a study of blood T cell repertoires in COVID-19. Clones were sequenced by immunoSEQ multiplex PCR, and TCRdb holds only the in-frame ones, with some missing. This sample has roughly 290,000 clones, with around nine tenths found just once. Sequenced input: PBMCs or T cells enriched from blood (not recorded which). The receptors were sampled from a woman between 35 and 50 years old who had recovered from COVID-19.

The chain combines TRBV27 with TRBJ1-5; 9 bases are shared with TRBD1. Germline trimming cut 11 bases from V and 3 bases from J; bases unmatched to any gene: 11. Germline CDR1 reads MNHEY; CDR2 reads SMNVEV (reference sequence). This CDR3 is 15 amino acids long. The chain's CDR3 is CASSAGQGSNQPQHF. The DNA of the CDR3 is TGTGCCTCCTCAGCCGGACAGGGGTCCAATCAGCCCCAGCATTTT.

This sequence joins TRBV5-6 and TRBJ2-7; 7 bases are a match to TRBD2. The V segment lost 4 bases and the J segment 0 bases; nucleotides outside the gene matches: 7. Germline assignment: CDR1 SGHDT and CDR2 YYEEEE. The CDR3 consists of 15 residues. The CDR3 is CASSTGLDPSYEQYF. CDR3 in DNA: TGTGCCAGCAGCACAGGACTAGATCCCTCCTACGAGCAGTACTTC.

The chain couples TRBV5-8 to TRBJ2-7, with TRBD2 as a possible D gene (6 bases). This CDR3 is 16 amino acids long. CDR1 is SGHTS and CDR2 is YDEGEE in the germline V gene. Deletions cut 0 bases from V and 4 bases from J, with 17 bases between. The CDR3 loop reads CASSLAGGPIPYEQYF. The CDR3, as DNA: TGTGCCAGCAGCTTGGCCGGGGGACCGATACCTTACGAGCAGTACTTC.

This clone appeared a single time. The rearrangement joins TRBV6-5 to TRBJ2-5; D is possibly TRBD1 (6 bases). The germline V and J ends were trimmed by 6 bases and 1 base, with 12 bases remaining between them. This CDR3 has 14 residues. Germline assignment: CDR1 MNHEY and CDR2 SVGAGI. CDR3 sequence (DNA): TGTGCCAGCAGACTATCAGGGGTCCAAGAGACCCAGTACTTC. This sequence encodes CASRLSGVQETQYF.

Here the CDR3 DNA reads TGTGCCAGCAGTCAAGAAAACGGGCAGTACTTC. It yields the protein CASSQENGQYF. V is TRBV28 and J is TRBJ2-7; D ambiguous. CDR3 size: 11 residues. Germline CDR1 MDHEN, CDR2 SYDVKM. The V and J ends lost 5 bases and 9 bases respectively, with 11 bases between them.

The sample holds one count of this clone. The chain employs TRBV5-1 and TRBJ2-7; D unresolved. The CDR3 is made up of 15 amino acids. Germline loops: CDR1 SGHRS, CDR2 YFSETQ. V was trimmed by 2 bases and J by 2 bases, leaving 14 bases between them. CDR3 sequence: CASSLGTTATYEQYF. In DNA, the CDR3 is TGCGCCAGCAGCTTAGGAACTACGGCTACCTACGAGCAGTACTTC.

The V call is TRBV28, the J call TRBJ2-1; TRBD2 aligns across 9 bases. This CDR3 region has 16 residues. Unmatched junction bases numbered 11, after V lost 5 bases and J lost 6 bases. Germline V gives CDR1 MDHEN, CDR2 SYDVKM. The CDR3 region is CASSPQSLAGSNEQFF. In DNA, the CDR3 is TGTGCCAGCAGTCCCCAATCCCTAGCGGGATCCAATGAGCAGTTCTTC.

As concerns this clone: Its ends do not fully match the called genes, so a read error is possible. The genes are TRBV27 and TRBJ2-3; 9 positions match TRBD2. The CDR3 totals 15 residues. Germline values: CDR1 MNHEY, CDR2 SMNVEV (reference sequence). CDR3 coding DNA: TGTGCCAGCAGCCAATTCGGGACTAGCATAGATACGCAGTATTTT. Translated, it gives CASSQFGTSIDTQYF.

This clone was recorded once. The chain uses TRBV6-5 and TRBJ2-1, with 10 bases lining up with TRBD2. The ends lost 6 bases at V and 5 bases at J; junction bases unmatched: 4. Germline assignment: CDR1 MNHEY and CDR2 SVGAGI. The CDR3 extends over 14 amino acids. The CDR3 region is CASRLAGTDNEQFF. The CDR3 DNA reads TGTGCCAGCAGACTAGCGGGAACCGACAATGAGCAGTTCTTC.

V and J are TRBV28 and TRBJ1-1; D gene unclear. Trimming stripped 7 bases from V and 4 bases from J, with 19 bases between. Per germline, CDR1 MDHEN and CDR2 SYDVKM. CDR3 length equals 15 residues. The CDR3 sequence: CASISAPGGSTEAFF. CDR3 DNA: TGTGCCAGCATTTCCGCGCCCGGTGGGAGCACTGAAGCTTTCTTT.

The rearrangement links TRBV2 to TRBJ2-2; TRBD2 matches 13 bases. Germline V gene data show CDR1 as SNHLY and CDR2 as FYNNEI. This CDR3 has 15 amino acids. V shed 7 bases, J shed 7 bases, and the junction held 6 bases outside the gene matches. DNA of the CDR3: TGTGCCAGCAATGGACTAGCGGGAGTTAGCGGGGAGCTGTTTTTT. Encoded protein: CASNGLAGVSGELFF.

This chain joins TRBV4-1 and TRBJ2-5; perhaps TRBD1 as D (6 bases). The CDR3 covers 14 residues. Trimming took off 6 bases at V and 2 bases at J, with 13 bases between the two ends. Germline V gene data show CDR1 as MGHRA and CDR2 as YSYEKL. CDR3 in DNA: TGCGCCAGCAGGCCGGGACACACACAAGAGACCCAGTACTTC. This sequence encodes CASRPGHTQETQYF.

The chain links TRBV28 to TRBJ1-3, with 9 bases matching TRBD1. The CDR3 has 19 amino acids. The V segment lost 8 bases and the J segment 0 bases; nucleotides outside the gene matches: 17. From germline, CDR1 is MDHEN and CDR2 SYDVKM. CDR3 nucleotides: TGTGCCAGCGGACGCCGCCCCGGGACAGGGTTGAGCTCTGGAAACACCATATATTTT. It translates to CASGRRPGTGLSSGNTIYF.

The chain employs TRBV25-1 and TRBJ2-1, with TRBD1 identical over 8 bases. V shed 1 base, J shed 4 bases, and the junction held 6 bases outside the gene matches. This CDR3 is 16 amino acids long. Germline V gene lookup returns CDR1 MGHDK and CDR2 SYGVNS. CDR3 nucleotides: TGTGCCAGCAGTGAATTCGAACAGGGGGTATACAATGAGCAGTTCTTC. This translates into CASSEFEQGVYNEQFF.

The rearrangement joins TRBV7-6 to TRBJ2-5, with 9 bases aligning to TRBD1. V lost 3 bases to trimming and J lost 1 base; unmatched junction nucleotides: 6. The length of the CDR3 is 16 residues. Germline CDR1 is SGHVS and CDR2 is FNYEAQ. The CDR3: CASSFGWDRVQETQYF. CDR3 in DNA: TGTGCCAGCAGCTTTGGCTGGGACAGGGTCCAAGAGACCCAGTACTTC.

The chain joins TRBV10-3 to TRBJ1-1, with no clear D. V was trimmed by 2 bases and J by 1 base, leaving 5 bases between them. Germline V gene lookup returns CDR1 ENHRY and CDR2 SYGVKD. CDR3 length: 13 residues. CDR3 sequence reads: CAISETTNTEAFF. The CDR3 region has the DNA TGTGCCATCAGTGAGACAACGAACACTGAAGCTTTCTTT.